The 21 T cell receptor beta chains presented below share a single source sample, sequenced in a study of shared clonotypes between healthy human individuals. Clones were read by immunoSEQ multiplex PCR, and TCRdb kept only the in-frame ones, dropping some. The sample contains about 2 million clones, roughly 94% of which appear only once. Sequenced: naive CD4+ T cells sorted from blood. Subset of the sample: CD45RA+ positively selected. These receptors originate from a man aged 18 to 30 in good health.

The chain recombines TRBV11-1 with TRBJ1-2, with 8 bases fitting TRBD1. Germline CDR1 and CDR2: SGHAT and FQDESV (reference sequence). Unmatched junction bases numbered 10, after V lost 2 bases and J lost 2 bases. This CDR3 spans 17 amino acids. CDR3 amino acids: CASSLYGTGGGNYGYTF. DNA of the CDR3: TGTGCCAGCAGCTTATATGGGACAGGCGGGGGAAACTATGGCTACACCTTC.

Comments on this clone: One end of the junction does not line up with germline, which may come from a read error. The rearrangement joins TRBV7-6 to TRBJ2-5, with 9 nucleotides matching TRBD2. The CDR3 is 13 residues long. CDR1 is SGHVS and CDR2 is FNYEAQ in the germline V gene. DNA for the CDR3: TGTGCCAGCAGCCTAGCGGGGACGGAGACCCAGTACTTC. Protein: CASSLAGTETQYF.

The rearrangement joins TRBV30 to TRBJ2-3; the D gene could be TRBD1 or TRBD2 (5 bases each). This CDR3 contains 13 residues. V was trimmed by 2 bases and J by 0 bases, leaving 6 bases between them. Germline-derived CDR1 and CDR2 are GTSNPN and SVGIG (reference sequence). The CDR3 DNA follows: TGTGCCTGGAGTCGGGACAGCACAGATACGCAGTATTTT. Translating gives CAWSRDSTDTQYF.

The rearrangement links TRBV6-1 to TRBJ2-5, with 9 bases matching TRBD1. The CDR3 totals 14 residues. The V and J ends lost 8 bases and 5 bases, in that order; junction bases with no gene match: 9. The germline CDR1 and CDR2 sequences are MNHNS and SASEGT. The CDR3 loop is CASRSTGGDETQYF. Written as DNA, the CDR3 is TGTGCCAGCCGCTCGACAGGGGGAGATGAGACCCAGTACTTC.

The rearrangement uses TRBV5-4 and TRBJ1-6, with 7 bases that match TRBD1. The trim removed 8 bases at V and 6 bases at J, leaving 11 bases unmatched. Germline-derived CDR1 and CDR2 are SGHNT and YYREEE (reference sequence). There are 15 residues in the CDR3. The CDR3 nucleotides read TGTGCCAGTAACCCGGGGGGACAGACTAATTCACCCCTCCACTTT. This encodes CASNPGGQTNSPLHF.

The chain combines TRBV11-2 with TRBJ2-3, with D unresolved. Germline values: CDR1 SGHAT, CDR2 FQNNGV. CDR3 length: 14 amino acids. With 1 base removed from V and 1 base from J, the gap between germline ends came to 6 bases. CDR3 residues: CASSLVGRTDTQYF. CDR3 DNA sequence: TGTGCCAGCAGCTTAGTTGGGCGCACAGATACGCAGTATTTT.

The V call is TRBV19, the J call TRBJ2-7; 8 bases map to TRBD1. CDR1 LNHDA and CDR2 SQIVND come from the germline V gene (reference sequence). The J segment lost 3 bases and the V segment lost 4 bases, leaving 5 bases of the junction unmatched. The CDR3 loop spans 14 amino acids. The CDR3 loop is CASSRVGTGYEQYF. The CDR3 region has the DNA TGTGCCAGTAGTAGAGTGGGGACAGGCTACGAGCAGTACTTC.

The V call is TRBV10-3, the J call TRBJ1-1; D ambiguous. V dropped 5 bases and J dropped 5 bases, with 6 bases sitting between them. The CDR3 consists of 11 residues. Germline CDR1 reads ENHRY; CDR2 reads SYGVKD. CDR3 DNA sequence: TGTGCCATCAGTCCCGGAACTGAAGCTTTCTTT. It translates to CAISPGTEAFF.

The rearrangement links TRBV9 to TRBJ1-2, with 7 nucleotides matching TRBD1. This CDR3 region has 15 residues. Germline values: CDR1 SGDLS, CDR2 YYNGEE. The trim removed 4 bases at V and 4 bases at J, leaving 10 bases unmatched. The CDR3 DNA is TGTGCCAGCAGCTATTCGACAGGGAGTACCTATGGCTACACCTTC. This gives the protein CASSYSTGSTYGYTF.

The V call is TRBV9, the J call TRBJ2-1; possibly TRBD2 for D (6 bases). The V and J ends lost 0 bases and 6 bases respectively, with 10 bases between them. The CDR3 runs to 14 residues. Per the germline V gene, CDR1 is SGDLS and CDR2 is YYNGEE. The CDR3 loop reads CASSVGSGSNEQFF. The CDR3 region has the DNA TGTGCCAGCAGCGTAGGATCCGGGAGCAATGAGCAGTTCTTC.

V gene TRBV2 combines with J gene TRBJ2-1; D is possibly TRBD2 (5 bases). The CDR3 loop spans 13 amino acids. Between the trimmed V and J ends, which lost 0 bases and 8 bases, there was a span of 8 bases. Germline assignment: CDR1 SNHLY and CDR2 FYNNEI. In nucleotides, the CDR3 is TGTGCCAGCAGTGAAGCGATGAGGGATGAGCAGTTCTTC. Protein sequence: CASSEAMRDEQFF. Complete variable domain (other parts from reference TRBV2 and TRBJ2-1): EPEVTQTPSHQVTQMGQEVILRCVPISNHLYFYWYRQILGQKVEFLVSFYNNEISEKSEIFDDQFSVERPDGSNFTLKIRSTKLEDSAMYFCASSEAMRDEQFFGPGTRLTVL.

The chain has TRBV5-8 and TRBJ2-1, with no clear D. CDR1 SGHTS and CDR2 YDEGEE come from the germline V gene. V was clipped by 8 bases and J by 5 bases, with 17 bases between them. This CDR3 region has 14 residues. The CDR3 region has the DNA TGTGCCAGAGGAATAGGAACGTGGAACAATGAGCAGTTCTTC. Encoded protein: CARGIGTWNNEQFF.

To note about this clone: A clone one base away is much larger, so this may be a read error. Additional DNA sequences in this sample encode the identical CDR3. CDR3 coding DNA: TGTGCCAGCAGTTTAGGGGGGCTGAACACTGAAGCTTTCTTT. This translates into CASSLGGLNTEAFF. The chain uses TRBV6-5 and TRBJ1-1, with D tentatively TRBD1 (6 bases). The CDR3 consists of 14 residues. V was trimmed by 4 bases and J by 0 bases, leaving 9 bases between them. CDR1 and CDR2 (germline): MNHEY, SVGAGI.

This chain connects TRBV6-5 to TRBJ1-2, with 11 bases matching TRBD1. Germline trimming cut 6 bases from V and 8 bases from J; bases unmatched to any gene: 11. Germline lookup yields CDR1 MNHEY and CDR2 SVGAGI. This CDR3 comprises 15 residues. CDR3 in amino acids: CASRWTGGAKWGYTF. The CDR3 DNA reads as TGTGCCAGCAGATGGACAGGGGGCGCGAAATGGGGCTACACCTTC.

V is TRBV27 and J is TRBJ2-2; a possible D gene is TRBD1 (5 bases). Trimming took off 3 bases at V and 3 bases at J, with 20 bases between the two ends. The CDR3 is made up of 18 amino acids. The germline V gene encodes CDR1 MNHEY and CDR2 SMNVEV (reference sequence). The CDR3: CASSFSPGLRKDTGELFF. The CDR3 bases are TGTGCCAGCAGTTTTTCCCCAGGGCTCAGGAAGGACACCGGGGAGCTGTTTTTT.

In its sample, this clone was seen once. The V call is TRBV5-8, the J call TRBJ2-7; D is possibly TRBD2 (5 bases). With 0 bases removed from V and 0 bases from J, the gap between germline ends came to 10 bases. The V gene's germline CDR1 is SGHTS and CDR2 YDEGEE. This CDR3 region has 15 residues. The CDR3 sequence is CASSLAGGFSYEQYF. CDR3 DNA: TGTGCCAGCAGCTTGGCCGGCGGGTTCTCCTACGAGCAGTACTTC.

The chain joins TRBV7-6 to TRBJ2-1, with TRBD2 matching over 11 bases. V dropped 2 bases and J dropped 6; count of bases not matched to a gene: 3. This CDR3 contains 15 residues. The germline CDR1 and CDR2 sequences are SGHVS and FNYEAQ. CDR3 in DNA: TGTGCCAGCAGCTTAAGCCTAGCGGGAGGCAATGAGCAGTTCTTC. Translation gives CASSLSLAGGNEQFF.

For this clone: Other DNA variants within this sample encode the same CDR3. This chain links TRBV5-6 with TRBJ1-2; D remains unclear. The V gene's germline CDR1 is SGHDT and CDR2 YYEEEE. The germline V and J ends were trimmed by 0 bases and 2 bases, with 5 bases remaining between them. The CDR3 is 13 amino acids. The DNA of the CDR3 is TGTGCCAGCAGCTTGGACGCCAACTATGGCTACACCTTC. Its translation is CASSLDANYGYTF.

CDR3 in DNA: TGCAGCGTGTTACGACAGCCAGGGGAGACCCAGTACTTC. Translated: CSVLRQPGETQYF. The chain is built from TRBV29-1 and TRBJ2-5, with D possibly matching TRBD1 (5 bases). Trimming cost V 6 bases and J 5 bases, with 16 bases left between them. Per germline, CDR1 SQVTM and CDR2 ANQGSEA. This CDR3 comprises 13 residues.

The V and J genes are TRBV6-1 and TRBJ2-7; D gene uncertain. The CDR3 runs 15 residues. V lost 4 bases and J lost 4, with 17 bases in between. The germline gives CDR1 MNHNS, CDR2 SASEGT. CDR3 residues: CASSVKIAPRYEQYF. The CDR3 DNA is TGTGCCAGCAGTGTAAAGATTGCCCCGCGTTACGAGCAGTACTTC.

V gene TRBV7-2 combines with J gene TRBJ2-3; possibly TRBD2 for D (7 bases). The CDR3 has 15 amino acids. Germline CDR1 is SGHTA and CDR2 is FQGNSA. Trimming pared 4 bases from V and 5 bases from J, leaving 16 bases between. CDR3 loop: CASSYRGAGGDTQYF. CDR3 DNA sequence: TGTGCCAGCAGCTACCGGGGGGCCGGGGGAGATACGCAGTATTTT.